The 5 T cell receptor beta chains reported below all come from one sample, sequenced in a study of long-term antiretroviral therapy in people with HIV. The immunoSEQ assay was v3.0, run at survey level. Libraries were prepared by immunoSEQ multiplex PCR; TCRdb keeps only in-frame clonotypes and omits some of them. This table has roughly 17,000 clones, roughly three quarters appearing once. Sequencing used unsorted PBMCs, obtained 2.3 years after starting antiretroviral therapy. Receptor source: a woman aged 40 to 50 with HIV.

The chain recombines TRBV5-4 with TRBJ2-3, with 7 bases fitting TRBD1. Trimming at V came to 5 bases and at J to 4 bases, leaving 7 bases not matched to a gene. Germline CDR1 reads SGHNT; CDR2 reads YYREEE (reference sequence). The length of the CDR3 is 14 residues. This CDR3 is CASSATGPPDTQYF. DNA for the CDR3: TGTGCCAGCAGTGCGACAGGGCCGCCAGATACGCAGTATTTT.

V usage is TRBV4-1 and J usage is TRBJ2-1; tentatively, D is TRBD2 (5 bases). The CDR3 consists of 15 residues. Germline V lookup: CDR1 MGHRA, CDR2 YSYEKL. Trimming took off 1 base at V and 7 bases at J, with 14 bases between the two ends. This CDR3 reads CASSQGGLLENEQFF. The CDR3 DNA sequence: TGCGCCAGCAGCCAAGGCGGACTGTTAGAGAATGAGCAGTTCTTC.

V and J are TRBV7-9 and TRBJ2-1; D possibly corresponds to TRBD1 (5 bases). The V end lost 2 bases, the J end lost 0 bases, and 8 bases lay between the germline ends. Germline values: CDR1 SEHNR, CDR2 FQNEAQ (reference sequence). The CDR3 contains 15 residues. As DNA, the CDR3 is TGTGCCAGCAGCTTATCAGGGTCCTCCTACAATGAGCAGTTCTTC. Its protein is CASSLSGSSYNEQFF.

The chain joins TRBV5-1 to TRBJ1-1; D possibly corresponds to TRBD1 (5 bases). CDR3 length equals 13 residues. Germline CDR1 is SGHRS and CDR2 is YFSETQ. Between the trimmed V and J ends, which lost 3 bases and 3 bases, there was a span of 9 bases. The CDR3 DNA follows: TGCGCCAGCAGCTGGGGCGGGGACACTGAAGCTTTCTTT. Its translation: CASSWGGDTEAFF.

V gene TRBV6-5 combines with J gene TRBJ2-1; D is uncertain. This CDR3 region has 12 residues. The V and J ends lost 0 bases and 10 bases respectively, with 7 bases between them. CDR1 and CDR2 from the germline V gene are MNHEY and SVGAGI. The CDR3 is CASSYSFGEQFF. CDR3 nucleotides: TGTGCCAGCAGTTACTCGTTTGGGGAGCAGTTCTTC.